The rows below give T cell receptor beta chains drawn from one sample of a study of blood T cells in healthy people across ages. From the 5' RACE reads, TCRdb called clonotypes with MiXCR, one entry per CDR3 protein. The sample has more than 650,000 distinct CDR3 sequences, 20% to 25% seen once. The sample consisted of blood. These receptors all come from a man between 65 and 80 years old in good health. CDR3s include the opening cysteine and the closing phenylalanine or tryptophan. A D gene is named only where the DNA matches it firmly. Rows give clone size only sometimes, using once, few, many, or a class for an expanded clone.

TRBV20-1	.	TRBJ2-7	.	TGCAGTGCTAGAGGTTCGATGGCAAGCTACGAGCAGTACTTC	CSARGSMASYEQYF
TRBV12-3/TRBV12-4	TRBD1	TRBJ1-2	few	TGTGCCAGCAGTGTTGCCTGGACAGGGAGGGGCTACACCTTC	CASSVAWTGRGYTF
TRBV12-3/TRBV12-4	TRBD1	TRBJ1-6	.	TGTGCCAGCAGTCCTAGTTGGGGGACAGGGGGGAATTCACCCCTCCACTTT	CASSPSWGTGGNSPLHF
TRBV7-8	.	TRBJ2-3	.	TGTGCCAGCAGCTCCGTATACAGAAGCACAGATACGCAGTATTTT	CASSSVYRSTDTQYF
TRBV4-2	TRBD1	TRBJ1-5	few	TGTGCCAGCAGCCAAGATTCCCGACAGGGGAATCAGCCCCAGCATTTT	CASSQDSRQGNQPQHF
TRBV27	.	TRBJ1-5	few	TGTGCCAGCAGTTCGACGGGGGGCCAACAGCCCCAGCATTTT	CASSSTGGQQPQHF
TRBV14	TRBD1	TRBJ2-1	.	TGTGCCAGCAGCCAAGCACGACAGGGGGGGAAGCATGAGCAGTTCTTC	CASSQARQGGKHEQFF
TRBV5-1	.	TRBJ2-1	.	TGCGCCAGCAGCAAAAATGGGGAGCAATTGTCTTACAATGAGCAGTTCTTC	CASSKNGEQLSYNEQFF
TRBV12-3/TRBV12-4	TRBD2	TRBJ2-5	few	TGTGCCAGCAGTTTGGGCCGAGCGGGAGTCCAAGAGACCCAGTACTTC	CASSLGRAGVQETQYF
TRBV7-2	.	TRBJ1-4	.	TGTGCCAGCAGGGAGGGCTTCTCACCGGACAAACTGTTTTTT	CASREGFSPDKLFF
TRBV20-1	.	TRBJ2-7	.	TGCAGTGCTAGAGATTCCCTGCGGGGAGTCTACGAGCAGTACTTC	CSARDSLRGVYEQYF
TRBV12-3/TRBV12-4	.	TRBJ2-4	few	TGTGCCAGCAGTTTTGCGCCACCCAACATTCAGTACTTC	CASSFAPPNIQYF
TRBV12-3/TRBV12-4	.	TRBJ2-3	few	TGTGCCAGCAGTTTAGCGACAGGGAGGGTCGGAGATACGCAGTATTTT	CASSLATGRVGDTQYF
TRBV6-1	TRBD1	TRBJ2-1	few	TGTGCCAGCAGTGTCGACAGGGCTTACAATGAGCAGTTCTTC	CASSVDRAYNEQFF
TRBV29-1	TRBD2	TRBJ2-1	few	TGCAGCGTTGCTACTAGCGGGAGTATCCATGAGCAGTTCTTC	CSVATSGSIHEQFF
TRBV12-3/TRBV12-4	TRBD1	TRBJ2-5	.	TGTGCCAGCAGTAACAGGGGAAAAGAGACCCAGTACTTC	CASSNRGKETQYF
TRBV6-1	.	TRBJ2-4	.	TGTGCCAGCAATTGGGCAGGGTTAGCCAAAAACATTCAGTACTTC	CASNWAGLAKNIQYF
TRBV6-5	.	TRBJ1-5	many	TGTGCCAGCAGTTATGGGAGGAATAATCAGCCCCAGCATTTT	CASSYGRNNQPQHF
TRBV9	.	TRBJ2-2	many	TGTGCCAGCAGCGTAGTGGGCACCGGGGAGCTGTTTTTT	CASSVVGTGELFF
TRBV7-2	.	TRBJ1-1	few	TGTGCCAGCAGCTTATCAGGGGCCAATGAAGCTTTCTTT	CASSLSGANEAFF
TRBV7-9	.	TRBJ2-2	few	TGTGCCAGCAGCGTCCAGGGAATCGACACCGGGGAGCTGTTTTTT	CASSVQGIDTGELFF
TRBV12-3/TRBV12-4	.	TRBJ2-5	.	TGTGCCAGCAGTTTGTCCAGGGGTGGAGAGACCCAGTACTTC	CASSLSRGGETQYF
TRBV5-4	.	TRBJ1-2	.	TGTGCCAGCAGCCAGGACATGTATGGCTACACCTTC	CASSQDMYGYTF
TRBV30	TRBD1	TRBJ1-2	few	TGTGCCTGGAGTGCAACAGGGGGCGCAGGCTACACCTTC	CAWSATGGAGYTF
TRBV28	TRBD1	TRBJ1-2	.	TGTGCCAGCAGTCCGCCGGCAGGGGGGCTAGGCTACACCTTC	CASSPPAGGLGYTF
TRBV3-1	TRBD2	TRBJ2-3	few	TGTGCCAGCAGCGGCGACCCTAGCGGGTACACAGATACGCAGTATTTT	CASSGDPSGYTDTQYF
TRBV11-1	TRBD2	TRBJ2-1	many	TGTGCCAGCAGCTTACTGGGCGGGAGCAGTGAGCAGTTCTTC	CASSLLGGSSEQFF
TRBV7-6	TRBD2	TRBJ2-1	.	TGTGCCAGCAGCAACGGGGTAGCGGGAGTCTGGGAGCAGTTCTTC	CASSNGVAGVWEQFF
TRBV20-1	TRBD2	TRBJ2-3	few	TGCAGTGCTGCCGGGACTACTTTTAGCACAGATACGCAGTATTTT	CSAAGTTFSTDTQYF
TRBV5-1	.	TRBJ2-5	many	TGCGCCAGCAGCCCGGGGATGATGGAGACCCAGTACTTC	CASSPGMMETQYF
TRBV12-3/TRBV12-4	.	TRBJ2-5	few	TGTGCCAGCATCTTGGGGGTAGGGGGCCAAGAGACCCAGTACTTC	CASILGVGGQETQYF
TRBV21-1	.	TRBJ1-2	.	.	CASSKAFGSGNYGYTF
TRBV20-1	TRBD1	TRBJ1-2	.	TGCAGTGCTCCAGGGACAGCTTGGTACACCTTC	CSAPGTAWYTF
TRBV28	.	TRBJ1-4	.	TGTGCCAACAGTGGCAAGGGTGGTAATGAAAAACTGTTTTTT	CANSGKGGNEKLFF
TRBV20-1	.	TRBJ2-5	few	TGCAGTGCGTTTACTAGGTTGGAGACCCAGTACTTC	CSAFTRLETQYF
TRBV7-2	.	TRBJ2-5	.	TGTGCCAGCAGCTTAATGGGACAACAAGAGACCCAGTACTTC	CASSLMGQQETQYF
TRBV10-3	TRBD1	TRBJ2-7	.	TGTGCCATCGGTTCGGACAGGGGAGACGACGAGCAGTACTTC	CAIGSDRGDDEQYF
TRBV29-1	.	TRBJ2-1	.	TGCAGCGTTGATATGAGGAGGGAAGGGTCCTACAATGAGCAGTTCTTC	CSVDMRREGSYNEQFF
TRBV15	.	TRBJ1-2	.	TGTGCCGTGGGGCGGAACCAGGACCCTAACTATGGCTACACCTTC	CAVGRNQDPNYGYTF
TRBV5-6	.	TRBJ1-6	few	TGTGCCAGCTTCGTTAACTCCTATAATTCACCCCTCCACTTT	CASFVNSYNSPLHF
TRBV12-3/TRBV12-4	TRBD2	TRBJ2-1	.	TGTGCCAGCAGTTCCCAACTAGCGCGCTCCTACAATGAGCAGTTCTTC	CASSSQLARSYNEQFF
TRBV6-4	TRBD2	TRBJ2-4	.	TGTGCCAGCAGTGAACGGACTAGCGGGAGGCTGAACATTCAGTACTTC	CASSERTSGRLNIQYF
TRBV5-1	.	TRBJ2-1	few	TGCGCCAGCCGGGACACTAAGAATGAGCAGTTCTTC	CASRDTKNEQFF
TRBV12-3/TRBV12-4	.	TRBJ2-1	few	TGTGCCAGCAGTACAGCCGCCGTGATAGAGCAGTTCTTC	CASSTAAVIEQFF
TRBV6-6	TRBD1	TRBJ2-3	few	TGTGCCAGCAGAAATCAGGGGGTAGATACGCAGTATTTT	CASRNQGVDTQYF
TRBV6-6	.	TRBJ1-2	.	TGTGCCAGCAGTGGGCAGCTCGGCTATGGCTACACCTTC	CASSGQLGYGYTF
TRBV28	.	TRBJ1-4	.	TGTGCCAGCAGTCCTCCGGACACATTTAATGAAAAACTGTTTTTT	CASSPPDTFNEKLFF